A selection of T cell receptor beta chains follows, all from one sample in a study of CD4 and CD8 cells across lung adenocarcinoma regions. TCRdb itself ran the PCR reads through MiXCR, one entry per CDR3 protein. The sample has roughly 16,000 distinct CDR3 sequences; 55% are singletons. Sequenced sample: CD8+ T cells from the center of a lung tumor. These receptors were obtained from a female donor with lung adenocarcinoma. The CD4 and CD8 labels of this study may be unreliable. Each CDR3 is given with its conserved first and last residue. D genes are given only for firm matches. Not every row has a clone size; where given, it reads once, few, many or a size class.

D,V,J,size,CDR3,DNA
-,TRBV30,TRBJ2-6,-,CAWSFPAPHSGANVLTF,TGTGCCTGGAGTTTCCCGGCACCCCACTCTGGGGCCAACGTCCTGACTTTC
TRBD2,TRBV4-1,TRBJ2-3,-,CASSQDPGLAGGIDTQYF,TGCGCCAGCAGCCAAGATCCGGGACTAGCGGGGGGCATAGATACGCAGTATTTT
-,TRBV25-1,TRBJ2-1,-,CASSETELWNEQFF,TGTGCCAGCAGTGAAACGGAGCTATGGAATGAGCAGTTCTTC
TRBD1,TRBV6-1,TRBJ2-5,-,CASSEAGTDYNEQYF,TGTGCCAGCAGTGAAGCGGGGACAGATTACAATGAGCAGTACTTC
-,TRBV6-1,TRBJ2-3,once,CASGPSGHPATDTQYF,TGTGCCAGCGGTCCGAGCGGGCACCCAGCCACAGATACGCAGTATTTT
-,TRBV10-3,TRBJ2-1,-,CAASDPRERNEQFF,TGTGCCGCCAGCGATCCACGGGAAAGGAATGAGCAGTTCTTC
TRBD2,TRBV4-1,TRBJ2-4,-,CASSQEAPGRAGGRGGTDTQYF,TGCGCCAGCAGCCAAGAGGCGCCGGGACGAGCGGGGGGGCGGGGAGGCACAGACACGCAGTACTTC
-,TRBV6-1,TRBJ1-2,-,CASSPAAVNYGYTF,TGTGCCAGCAGTCCTGCCGCAGTTAACTATGGCTACACCTTC
TRBD2,TRBV27,TRBJ2-3,-,CASTPTSSDTQYF,TGTGCCAGCACCCCGACTAGCTCAGATACGCAGTATTTT
-,TRBV6-5,TRBJ1-2,-,CASSYSRAQYYGYTF,TGTGCCAGCAGTTACTCGAGAGCACAGTACTATGGCTACACCTTC